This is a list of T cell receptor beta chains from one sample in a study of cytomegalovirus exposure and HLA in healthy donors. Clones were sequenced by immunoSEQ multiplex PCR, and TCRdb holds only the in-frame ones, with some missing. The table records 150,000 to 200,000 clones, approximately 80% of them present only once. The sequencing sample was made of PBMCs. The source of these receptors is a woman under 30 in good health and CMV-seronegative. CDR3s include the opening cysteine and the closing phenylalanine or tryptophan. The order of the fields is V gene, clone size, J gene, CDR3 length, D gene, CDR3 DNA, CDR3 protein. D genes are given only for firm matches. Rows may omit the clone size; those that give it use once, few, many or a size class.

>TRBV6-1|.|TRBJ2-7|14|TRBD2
TGTGCCACGCAGCCATTTGCGGGAGGGGGGGAGCAGTACTTC
CATQPFAGGGEQYF
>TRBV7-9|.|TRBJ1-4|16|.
TGTGCCAGCAGCTTAGGAGCACAGGACATTAATGAAAAACTGTTTTTT
CASSLGAQDINEKLFF
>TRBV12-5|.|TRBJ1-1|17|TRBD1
TGTGCTAGTGGTTTGCAGCGGACAGGGCCCATGAACACTGAAGCTTTCTTT
CASGLQRTGPMNTEAFF
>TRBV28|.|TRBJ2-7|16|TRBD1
TGTGCCAGCAGCTTTAGATCGACAGGGGTAGCCTACGAGCAGTACTTC
CASSFRSTGVAYEQYF
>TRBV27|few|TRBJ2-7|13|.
TGTGCCAGCAGTCGCAGGGGCTCCTACGAGCAGTACTTC
CASSRRGSYEQYF
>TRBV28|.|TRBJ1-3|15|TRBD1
TGTGCCAGCAGACCCAGGGGGAAGGCTGGAAACACCATATATTTT
CASRPRGKAGNTIYF
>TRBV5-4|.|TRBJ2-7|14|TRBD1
TGTGCCAGCAGCCAGGGACAGAACTCCTACGAGCAGTACTTC
CASSQGQNSYEQYF
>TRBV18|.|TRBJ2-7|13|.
TGTGCCAGCTCCCGACTCAGCTCCTACGAGCAGTACTTC
CASSRLSSYEQYF
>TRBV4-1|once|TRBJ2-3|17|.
TGCGCCAGCAGCCAAGCCCTACCGGCGAGGGGCACAGATACGCAGTATTTT
CASSQALPARGTDTQYF
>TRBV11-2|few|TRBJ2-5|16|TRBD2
TGTGCCAGCAGCTTAGGACTAGCGGGAGGGTTTGAGACCCAGTACTTC
CASSLGLAGGFETQYF
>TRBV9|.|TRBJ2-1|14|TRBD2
TGTGCCAGCAGCGCGAGGATCGGGGGGGATGAGCAGTTCTTC
CASSARIGGDEQFF
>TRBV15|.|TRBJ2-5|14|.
TGTGCCACCAGCGAACCACAGGGCTGGGAGACCCAGTACTTC
CATSEPQGWETQYF
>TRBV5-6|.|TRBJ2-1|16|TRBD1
TGTGCCAGCAGCTTAATTCGGGACAGAGCCCAAGGTGTGCAGTTCTTC
CASSLIRDRAQGVQFF
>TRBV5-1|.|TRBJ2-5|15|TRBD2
TGCGCCAGCAGCGCTAGCGGGGTACACCAAGAGACCCAGTACTTC
CASSASGVHQETQYF
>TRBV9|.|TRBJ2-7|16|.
TGTGCCAGCAGCTCAAGCTACTCCCCGAACCACTACGAGCAGTACTTC
CASSSSYSPNHYEQYF
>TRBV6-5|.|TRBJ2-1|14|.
TGTGCCAGCAGTTACTCGAGGCACCGCAATGAGCAGTTCTTC
CASSYSRHRNEQFF
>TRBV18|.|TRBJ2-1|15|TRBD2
TGTGCCAGCTCGACCCTAGCGGGAACTTACAATGAGCAGTTCTTC
CASSTLAGTYNEQFF
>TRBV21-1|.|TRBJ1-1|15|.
TGTGCCAGCAGGGAAAAAAGGGGACAGAGGGATGAAGCTTTCTTT
CASREKRGQRDEAFF
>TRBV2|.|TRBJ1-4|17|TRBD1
TGTGCCAGCAGTGATAAGTTCCAGGGGACAGGGTTCGAAAAACTGTTTTTT
CASSDKFQGTGFEKLFF
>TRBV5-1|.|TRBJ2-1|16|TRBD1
TGCGCCAGCAGCTTGTCTGTACAGGGGGCGGGAAATGAGCAGTTCTTC
CASSLSVQGAGNEQFF
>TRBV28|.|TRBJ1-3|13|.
TGTGCCAGCAGTCGAGACTTGGGAAACACCATATATTTT
CASSRDLGNTIYF
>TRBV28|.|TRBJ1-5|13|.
TGTGCCAGCGACGGACAAGATTATCAGCCCCAGCATTTT
CASDGQDYQPQHF
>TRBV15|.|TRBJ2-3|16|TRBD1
TGTGCCACCAGCGGATATGGACAGGGTGCCACAGATACGCAGTATTTT
CATSGYGQGATDTQYF
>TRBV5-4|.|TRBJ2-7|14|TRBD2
TGTGCCAGCAGCTCCGGGAGGGCCCCCTACGAGCAGTACTTC
CASSSGRAPYEQYF
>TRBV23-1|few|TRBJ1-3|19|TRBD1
TGCGCCAGCAGTCAATCGACACGAGGGGGACAGGAGACTGGAAACACCATATATTTT
CASSQSTRGGQETGNTIYF
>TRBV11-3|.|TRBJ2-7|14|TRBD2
TGTGCCAGCGGACGACTAGCGGGAGGGTACGAGCAGTACTTC
CASGRLAGGYEQYF
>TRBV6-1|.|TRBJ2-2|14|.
TGTGCCAGCAATCTCCAGGGGCGCACCGGGGAGCTGTTTTTT
CASNLQGRTGELFF
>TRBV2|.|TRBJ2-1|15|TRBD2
TGTGCCAGCAGTGAAGGGAGCGGGAGGGTCAGTGAGCAGTTCTTC
CASSEGSGRVSEQFF
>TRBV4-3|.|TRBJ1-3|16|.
TGCGCCAGCAGCCAAGACACTCTCTCCTCTGGAAACACCATATATTTT
CASSQDTLSSGNTIYF
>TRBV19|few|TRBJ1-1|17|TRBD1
TGTGCCAGTAGTATTCGAACAGGGGGAGTAGGGGACACTGAAGCTTTCTTT
CASSIRTGGVGDTEAFF
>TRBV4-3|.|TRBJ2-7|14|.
TGCGCCAGCAGCCAAGAGCCAGGGCCCTACGAGCAGTACTTC
CASSQEPGPYEQYF
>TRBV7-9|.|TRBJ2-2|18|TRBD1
TGTGCCAGCAGCCCAAAATCCGGGACAGGGGGCCCCACCGGGGAGCTGTTTTTT
CASSPKSGTGGPTGELFF
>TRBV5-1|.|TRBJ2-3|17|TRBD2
TGCGCCAGCAGCTTGGTTCCTAGCGGGAGGGGCACGGATACGCAGTATTTT
CASSLVPSGRGTDTQYF
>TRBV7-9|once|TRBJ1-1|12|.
TGTGCCAGCAGCCCCCGGGACACTGAAGCTTTCTTT
CASSPRDTEAFF
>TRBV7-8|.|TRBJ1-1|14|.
TGTGCCAGCAGCTTAGGAAACATGAACACTGAAGCTTTCTTT
CASSLGNMNTEAFF
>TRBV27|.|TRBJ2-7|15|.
TGTGCCAGCAGTTTATTCGCCACTGGGGCATCCGAGCAGTACTTC
CASSLFATGASEQYF
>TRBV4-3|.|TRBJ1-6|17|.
TGCGCCAGCAGCCCCAGGCCATATAGCTCCTATAATTCACCCCTCCACTTT
CASSPRPYSSYNSPLHF
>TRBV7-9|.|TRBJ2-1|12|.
TGTGCCAGCAGCTACGAACAGGGGAGGCTGTTCTTC
CASSYEQGRLFF
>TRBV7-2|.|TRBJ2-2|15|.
TGTGCCAGCAGCATTATACAGGGGGGGACCGGGGAGCTGTTTTTT
CASSIIQGGTGELFF
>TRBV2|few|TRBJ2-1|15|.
TGTGCCAGCGAGTCCCGGGAGAAGCCCTACAATGAGCAGTTCTTC
CASESREKPYNEQFF
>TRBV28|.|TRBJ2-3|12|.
TGTGCCAGCAGTTTACGCCGGGACTTGCAGTATTTT
CASSLRRDLQYF
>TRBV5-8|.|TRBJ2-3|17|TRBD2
TGTGCCAGCAGCTTGGCCGGGCGGTCTAGCGGCCCAGATACGCAGTATTTT
CASSLAGRSSGPDTQYF
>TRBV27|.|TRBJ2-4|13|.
TGTGCCAGCAGTCCCAAGGGACTAAACATTCAGTACTTC
CASSPKGLNIQYF
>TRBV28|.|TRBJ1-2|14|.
TGTGCCAGCAGCTTAGGTCGGGGTAGTGGGGGCTACACCTTC
CASSLGRGSGGYTF
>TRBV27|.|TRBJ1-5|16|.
TGTGCCAGCAGTTTATATCCAGGGTCTAGCAATCAGCCCCAGCATTTT
CASSLYPGSSNQPQHF
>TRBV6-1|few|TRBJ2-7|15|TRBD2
TGTGCCAGCAGTGGGACTAGGACGGTGGCCTACGAGCAGTACTTC
CASSGTRTVAYEQYF
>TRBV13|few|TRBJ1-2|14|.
TGTGCCAGCAGCCGACGGGACTTCCGAGCTGGCTACACCTTC
CASSRRDFRAGYTF